Each of the 11 T cell receptor beta chains below was sequenced from the same sample in a study of human T cells and chemical hapten exposure. TCRdb used MiXCR to reprocess the RACE reads, holding one entry per CDR3 protein. The data contain nearly 110,000 distinct CDR3 sequences, 9% to 15% of them singletons. Time point indicated: pre-sensitization, week 0. Treatment given: therapeutic diphenylcyclopropenone sensitization with weekly scalp DPC. The starting material was whole blood, obtained in connection with sensitization to the hapten diphenylcyclopropenone (DPC). These receptors were obtained from a woman aged 45-60 years with alopecia areata. Some clones in this sample may be carry-over from other donors' samples.

V gene TRBV7-9 combines with J gene TRBJ2-7; a possible D gene is TRBD2 (6 bases). Germline V gene sequence: CDR1 SEHNR, CDR2 FQNEAQ (reference sequence). With 2 bases removed from V and 6 bases from J, the gap between germline ends came to 20 bases. This CDR3 spans 16 amino acids. This CDR3 is CASSLRRQGGAVEQYF. CDR3 sequence (DNA): TGTGCCAGCAGCTTAAGGAGGCAGGGCGGGGCGGTCGAGCAGTACTTC.

In this sample, this clonotype turned up many times. CDR3 in amino acids: CASSLFEETQYF. CDR3 DNA: TGTGCCAGCAGCCTATTCGAAGAGACCCAGTACTTC. The gene calls are TRBV14 and TRBJ2-5; D uncertain. V lost 4 bases to trimming and J lost 3 bases, with 6 bases between them. The CDR3 totals 12 residues. CDR1 is SGHDN and CDR2 is FVKESK in the germline V gene.

This clonotype showed up just a few times. This chain connects TRBV28 to TRBJ1-1, with 7 bases matching TRBD1. The CDR3 spans 15 residues. Looked up from germline, CDR1 is MDHEN and CDR2 is SYDVKM. The V and J ends lost 3 bases and 5 bases, in that order; junction bases with no gene match: 9. CDR3 protein: CASSFPDRVRTEAFF. In DNA, the CDR3 is TGTGCCAGCAGTTTCCCTGACAGGGTTCGGACTGAAGCTTTCTTT.

This clonotype was seen repeatedly, ten times or more. This chain connects TRBV29-1 to TRBJ2-2, with D perhaps matching TRBD1 (5 bases). The CDR3 extends over 15 amino acids. Germline V CDR1 and CDR2: SQVTM, ANQGSEA. The V and J ends lost 0 bases and 7 bases respectively, with 15 bases between them. The CDR3 DNA reads as TGCAGCGTTGAAGATGGGCAGGGCTCAAACGGGGAGCTGTTTTTT. Its translation is CSVEDGQGSNGELFF.

V gene TRBV20-1 combines with J gene TRBJ1-2; no definite D call. Germline CDR1 is DFQATT and CDR2 is SNEGSKA (reference sequence). The ends were cut back, 5 bases at V and 0 bases at J, with 13 bases in the middle. The CDR3 runs 14 residues. DNA for the CDR3: TGCAGTGCTCCCCCCTCCGCTACTAACTATGGCTACACCTTC. Its translation: CSAPPSATNYGYTF.

This clonotype was detected a few times. V gene TRBV6-5 combines with J gene TRBJ1-4, with 7 bases matching TRBD1. This CDR3 has 14 residues. Germline lookup yields CDR1 MNHEY and CDR2 SVGAGI. The ends lost 8 bases at V and 3 bases at J; junction bases unmatched: 6. The CDR3 spells CASRQGLANEKLFF. The CDR3, as DNA: TGTGCCAGCCGACAGGGCTTAGCTAATGAAAAACTGTTTTTT.

This clonotype was observed at least ten times. This chain joins TRBV5-8 and TRBJ1-1; 9 nucleotides match TRBD1. Germline V lookup: CDR1 SGHTS, CDR2 YDEGEE. The CDR3 has 16 residues. The V gene end was trimmed by 3 bases and the J gene end by 3 bases; junction bases not matched to a gene: 9. Here the CDR3 DNA reads TGTGCCAGCAGCTGGACGCCGGGACAGGGCCACACTGAAGCTTTCTTT. Translation: CASSWTPGQGHTEAFF.

V is TRBV10-3 and J is TRBJ1-1; D gene ambiguous. CDR3 length: 13 residues. Trimming stripped 1 base from V and 2 bases from J, with 5 bases between. Germline V gives CDR1 ENHRY, CDR2 SYGVKD. DNA of the CDR3: TGTGCCATCAGTGAGTTGGCCAACACTGAAGCTTTCTTT. Amino acid sequence: CAISELANTEAFF.

This clonotype has a handful of counts. J is TRBJ1-4 and V is TRBV6-2 or TRBV6-3, with 8 bases matching TRBD1. After removal of 0 bases from V and 5 bases from J, the junction contained 11 bases not matched to a gene. Germline-derived CDR1 and CDR2 are MNHEY and SVGEGT. The CDR3 has 18 residues. The CDR3 reads CASSYSIRGRTRNEKLFF. CDR3 in DNA: TGTGCCAGCAGTTACTCGATCAGGGGGCGAACCAGAAATGAAAAACTGTTTTTT.

The chain couples TRBV5-4 to TRBJ1-6; TRBD1 matches at 9 bases. Trimming cost V 4 bases and J 7 bases; bases outside gene matches: 6. The CDR3 totals 15 residues. Germline V gene lookup returns CDR1 SGHNT and CDR2 YYREEE (reference sequence). The CDR3 DNA is TGTGCCAGCAGCCGGGACAGGGTTGACAATTCACCCCTCCACTTT. It yields the protein CASSRDRVDNSPLHF.

The chain combines TRBV13 with TRBJ2-2; D assignment may be TRBD1 or TRBD2 (5 bases each). CDR1 is PRHDT and CDR2 is FYEKMQ in the germline V gene (reference sequence). There are 14 residues in the CDR3. V was cut by 6 bases and J by 5 bases, with 13 bases left in between. The CDR3: CASSTPGRTGELFF. The CDR3 DNA follows: TGTGCCAGCAGTACGCCGGGGCGGACCGGGGAGCTGTTTTTT.